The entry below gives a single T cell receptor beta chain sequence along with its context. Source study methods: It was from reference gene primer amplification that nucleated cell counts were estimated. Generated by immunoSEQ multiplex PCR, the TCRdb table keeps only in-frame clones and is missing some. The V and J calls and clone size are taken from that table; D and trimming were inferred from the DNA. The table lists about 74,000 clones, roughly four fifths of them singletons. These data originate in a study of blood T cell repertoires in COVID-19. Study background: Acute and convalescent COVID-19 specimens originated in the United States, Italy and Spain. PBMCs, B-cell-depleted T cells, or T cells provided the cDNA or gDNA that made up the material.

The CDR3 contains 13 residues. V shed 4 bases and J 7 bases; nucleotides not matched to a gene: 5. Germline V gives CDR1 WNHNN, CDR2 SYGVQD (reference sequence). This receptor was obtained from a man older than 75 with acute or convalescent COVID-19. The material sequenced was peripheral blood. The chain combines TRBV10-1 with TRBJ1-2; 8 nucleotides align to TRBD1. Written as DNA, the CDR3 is TGCGCCAGCAGTGTGGACAGGGAAGCTGGCTACACCTTC. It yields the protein CASSVDREAGYTF.